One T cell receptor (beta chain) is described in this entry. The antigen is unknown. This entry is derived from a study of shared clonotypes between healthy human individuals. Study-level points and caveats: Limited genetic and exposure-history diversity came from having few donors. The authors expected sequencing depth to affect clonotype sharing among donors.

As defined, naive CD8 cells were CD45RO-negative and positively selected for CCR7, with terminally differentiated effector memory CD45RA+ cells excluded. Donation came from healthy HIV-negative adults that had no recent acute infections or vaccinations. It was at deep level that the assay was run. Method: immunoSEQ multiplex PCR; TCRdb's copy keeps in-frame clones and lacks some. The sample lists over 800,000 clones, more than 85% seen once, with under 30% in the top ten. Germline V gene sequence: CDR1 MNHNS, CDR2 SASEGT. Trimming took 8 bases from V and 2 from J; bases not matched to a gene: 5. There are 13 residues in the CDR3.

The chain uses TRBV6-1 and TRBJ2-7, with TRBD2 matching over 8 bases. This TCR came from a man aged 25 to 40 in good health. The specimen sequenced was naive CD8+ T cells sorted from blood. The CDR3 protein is CASGRGLAYEQYF. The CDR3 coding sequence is TGTGCCAGCGGACGGGGACTAGCCTACGAGCAGTACTTC.